Below, 10 T cell receptor beta chains from the same sample are listed, as sequenced in a study of the immune and genomic landscape of osteosarcoma. Data came from immunoSEQ multiplex PCR; TCRdb stores just in-frame clones and leaves some out. Among more than 4,000 clones listed, 77% were seen once. Poor-prognosis osteosarcoma patients supplied post-treatment primary, local recurrence and metastasis tumor specimens. The specimen sequenced was osteosarcoma tumor tissue from the lung. These receptors originate from a human donor with osteosarcoma.

This clone was seen just once. The rearrangement links TRBV19 to TRBJ1-2; 7 positions match TRBD1. There are 14 residues in the CDR3. Losses at the gene ends were 6 bases for V and 5 bases for J; bases not matched to a gene: 9. Germline CDR1 is LNHDA and CDR2 is SQIVND (reference sequence). The CDR3 bases are TGTGCCAGTAGAGACCTCGACAGGGCTTATGGCTACACCTTC. Translation: CASRDLDRAYGYTF.

The rearrangement joins TRBV5-1 to TRBJ2-3; TRBD1 matches 8 bases. The CDR3 spans 14 residues. The germline gives CDR1 SGHRS, CDR2 YFSETQ. The V and J ends lost 4 bases and 4 bases, in that order; junction bases with no gene match: 5. The CDR3 DNA reads TGCGCCAGCAGCCGGGGACAGGCGTCAGATACGCAGTATTTT. As protein: CASSRGQASDTQYF.

J is TRBJ1-5 and V is TRBV4-2; D is undetermined. V gave up 1 base and J gave up 11 bases, with 18 bases separating them. The CDR3 is 15 residues long. From germline, CDR1 is LGHNA and CDR2 YNFKEQ. CDR3 bases: TGTGCCAGCAGCCAAGTTGGGCGGGTGGGAGAGTCCCAGCATTTT. As protein: CASSQVGRVGESQHF.

The chain uses TRBV5-4 and TRBJ2-5; 14 positions match TRBD2. CDR1 is SGHNT, CDR2 YYREEE, per germline (reference sequence). V shed 4 bases, J shed 5 bases, and the junction held 4 bases outside the gene matches. The CDR3 spans 15 residues. CDR3 in amino acids: CASSMTSGRVETQYF. DNA of the CDR3: TGTGCCAGCAGCATGACTAGCGGGAGGGTGGAGACCCAGTACTTC.

V and J are TRBV9 and TRBJ1-5, with D hard to call. In germline, CDR1 is SGDLS, CDR2 YYNGEE. This CDR3 comprises 13 residues. V was pared by 0 bases and J by 4 bases, with 5 bases between. The CDR3 DNA follows: TGTGCCAGCAGCGTAGCCCTGAATCAGCCCCAGCATTTT. This gives the protein CASSVALNQPQHF.

The J gene is TRBJ2-2, the V gene TRBV7-6, with TRBD2 matching 8 bases. CDR3 length: 17 amino acids. Looked up from germline, CDR1 is SGHVS and CDR2 is FNYEAQ. J was trimmed by 3 bases and V by 0 bases; bases with no gene match: 6. The CDR3 loop reads CASSLALAAGDTGELFF. The CDR3 nucleotides read TGTGCCAGCAGCTTAGCGTTGGCAGCGGGAGACACCGGGGAGCTGTTTTTT.

This clone was seen only a few times. CDR3 nucleotide sequence: TGTGCCAGTAGTCTAGCGGGAGTCGGTTCTAGCACAGATACGCAGTATTTT. This encodes CASSLAGVGSSTDTQYF. The chain joins TRBV19 to TRBJ2-3, with TRBD2 matching over 10 bases. The CDR3 is made up of 17 amino acids. V lost 5 bases and J lost 0; bases outside the gene matches: 8. Germline V gives CDR1 LNHDA, CDR2 SQIVND (reference sequence). The entire variable domain, with the rest obtained from reference TRBV19 and TRBJ2-3, is as follows: DGGITQSPKYLFRKEGQNVTLSCEQNLNHDAMYWYRQDPGQGLRLIYYSQIVNDFQKGDIAEGYSVSREKKESFPLTVTSAQKNPTAFYLCASSLAGVGSSTDTQYFGPGTRLTVL.

This chain links TRBV4-3 with TRBJ2-3; D could derive from TRBD1 or TRBD2 (5 bases each). The CDR3 length is 13 residues. The V end lost 1 base, the J end lost 5 bases, and 7 bases lay between the germline ends. Looked up from germline, CDR1 is LGHNA and CDR2 is YSLEER. Here the CDR3 DNA reads TGCGCCAGCAGCCAAGCGAGGGGAGATACGCAGTATTTT. This translates into CASSQARGDTQYF.

A few counts support this clone. The V call is TRBV10-3, the J call TRBJ2-1, with 8 bases fitting TRBD1. The CDR3 contains 16 residues. V lost 6 bases to trimming and J lost 3 bases; unmatched junction nucleotides: 10. Germline CDR1 reads ENHRY; CDR2 reads SYGVKD. Here the CDR3 DNA reads TGTGCCATCAGAGTCCAACAGGGGGTAGGCTACAATGAGCAGTTCTTC. This translates into CAIRVQQGVGYNEQFF.

The chain uses TRBV7-3 and TRBJ2-4; D gene ambiguous. Trimming took 4 bases from V and 9 from J, leaving 16 bases between them. The length of the CDR3 is 14 residues. The germline CDR1 and CDR2 sequences are SGHTA and FQGTGA. CDR3 in amino acids: CASSSRPRQGIQYF. DNA of the CDR3: TGTGCCAGCAGCTCGAGACCTAGGCAAGGCATTCAGTACTTC.